This TCR beta chain was identified during a study of T cells in Graves' hyperthyroidism and ophthalmopathy. Whole-study results and caveats: Ophthalmopathy was model-predicted a median roughly 6.5 months pre-onset. Blood shared most expanded thyroid clonotypes above 0.001.

What was amplified from RNA transcripts were TCR beta CDR3 regions. HTBI primers drove first-round RT-PCR of the TCR CDR3. TCRdb independently ran MiXCR on the multiplex PCR reads; one entry per CDR3 protein. This sample has fewer than 750,000 distinct CDR3 sequences, with about 14% found just once. The CDR3 spans 17 residues. J lost 0 bases, V lost 3 bases, and 8 bases had no gene match. Germline lookup yields CDR1 SQVTM and CDR2 ANQGSEA. This clonotype was counted only a few times. Its antigen is still unknown. The J gene is TRBJ2-1, the V gene TRBV29-1, with TRBD2 matching 10 bases. Sequencing used blood. The source of this sequence is a woman aged 45 to 65 with Graves' ophthalmopathy. The DNA of the CDR3 is TGCAGCGTTGAGCGGACTAGCGGTCTTAGCTCCTACAATGAGCAGTTCTTC. Translation: CSVERTSGLSSYNEQFF.